These 20 T cell receptor beta chains originate from one sample sequenced in a study of T cell responses to AZD1222 COVID-19 vaccine. This table comes from immunoSEQ multiplex PCR, and its TCRdb copy is limited to in-frame clones, with some not included. This repertoire shows around 130,000 clones, around 85% found once; its top ten account for approximately 1.6%. Material: peripheral blood, obtained on day 0 of AZD1222 vaccination. The receptor set was obtained from an adult in good health.

This chain links TRBV18 with TRBJ2-5, with 14 bases aligning to TRBD2. Losses at the gene ends were 3 bases for V and 6 bases for J; bases not matched to a gene: 12. This CDR3 region has 18 residues. Per the germline V gene, CDR1 is KGHSH and CDR2 is LQKENI. CDR3 sequence reads: CASSPPATSGGASKTQYF. CDR3 sequence (DNA): TGTGCCAGCTCACCCCCTGCGACTAGCGGGGGGGCCAGCAAGACCCAGTACTTC.

A single count supports this clone. This sequence joins TRBV7-9 and TRBJ1-2; possible D gene TRBD1, 6 bases. V was clipped by 8 bases and J by 5 bases, with 18 bases between them. This CDR3 region has 14 residues. CDR1 is SEHNR and CDR2 is FQNEAQ in the germline V gene (reference sequence). In DNA, the CDR3 is TGTGCCAGCCACCGTCGGACAGAAGATTATGGCTACACCTTC. It codes for CASHRRTEDYGYTF.

The chain couples TRBV6-1 to TRBJ2-7; 10 bases line up with TRBD2. Trimming took 3 bases from V and 1 from J; bases not matched to a gene: 12. Germline V gives CDR1 MNHNS, CDR2 SASEGT. The CDR3 loop spans 18 amino acids. The CDR3: CASSDWGLAIGRSYEQYF. CDR3 in DNA: TGTGCCAGCAGTGATTGGGGACTAGCGATCGGTAGGTCCTACGAGCAGTACTTC.

This rearrangement joins TRBV6-5 to TRBJ2-4, with 9 bases identical to TRBD1. The length of the CDR3 is 15 residues. Germline V gives CDR1 MNHEY, CDR2 SVGAGI. V was clipped by 6 bases and J by 0 bases; unmatched bases: 3. This CDR3 is CASRQGAVAKNIQYF. The CDR3 region has the DNA TGTGCCAGCAGACAGGGGGCTGTAGCCAAAAACATTCAGTACTTC.

A word on this clone: One junction end disagrees with the germline gene, perhaps due to a read error. The rearrangement links TRBV15 to TRBJ1-1; D remains ambiguous. The length of the CDR3 is 14 residues. CDR1 and CDR2 from the germline V gene are LNHNV and YYDKDF (reference sequence). The CDR3 reads CATSRPGPRTGAFF. The CDR3 DNA follows: TGTGCCACCAGCAGACCGGGCCCTCGAACTGGAGCTTTCTTT.

This clone was counted once. The V call is TRBV5-4, the J call TRBJ2-1; D gene ambiguous. Germline V gene sequence: CDR1 SGHNT, CDR2 YYREEE (reference sequence). Trimming removed 3 bases at V and 0 bases at J, with 13 bases between. CDR3 length: 16 amino acids. CDR3 nucleotides: TGTGCCAGCAGCTACAGTCCACCCGGCTCCTACAATGAGCAGTTCTTC. The encoded protein is CASSYSPPGSYNEQFF.

The chain couples TRBV5-1 to TRBJ2-5, with TRBD2 as a possible D gene (6 bases). V lost 2 bases and J lost 3, with 8 bases in between. There are 13 residues in the CDR3. CDR1 and CDR2 (germline): SGHRS, YFSETQ. The CDR3 sequence: CASSLQREETQYF. The DNA of the CDR3 is TGCGCCAGCAGCTTACAGCGGGAAGAGACCCAGTACTTC.

This chain uses TRBV7-2 with TRBJ2-7; D is unresolved. CDR3 length: 14 amino acids. Trimming stripped 0 bases from V and 8 bases from J, with 14 bases between. In germline, CDR1 is SGHTA, CDR2 FQGNSA. The CDR3 loop is CASSLARGWSQQYF. In DNA form, the CDR3 reads TGTGCCAGCAGCTTAGCGCGTGGCTGGTCTCAGCAGTACTTC. Together with reference TRBV7-2 and TRBJ2-7, the CDR3 gives the full variable domain: GAGVSQSPSNKVTEKGKDVELRCDPISGHTALYWYRQSLGQGLEFLIYFQGNSAPDKSGLPSDRFSAERTGGSVSTLTIQRTQQEDSAVYLCASSLARGWSQQYFGPGTRLTVT.

The chain couples TRBV19 to TRBJ1-5; TRBD1 aligns across 12 bases. The CDR3 runs to 22 residues. Germline V CDR1 and CDR2: LNHDA, SQIVND (reference sequence). Trimming cost V 3 bases and J 2 bases; bases outside gene matches: 20. CDR3 sequence reads: CASSMGRLRPGQGAGGNQPQHF. CDR3 coding DNA: TGTGCCAGTAGTATGGGTCGGCTAAGACCGGGACAGGGGGCCGGTGGCAATCAGCCCCAGCATTTT.

In this sample, this clone turned up once. J is TRBJ1-1 and V is TRBV13, with a weak D call TRBD1 (5 bases). The V end was cut by 2 bases, the J end by 1 base, with 14 bases between. This CDR3 is built from 16 residues. CDR1 and CDR2 from the germline V gene are PRHDT and FYEKMQ (reference sequence). The CDR3 reads CASSLRGSGRNTEAFF. The CDR3 DNA sequence: TGTGCCAGCAGCTTAAGGGGTTCAGGCCGGAACACTGAAGCTTTCTTT.

The chain has TRBV18 and TRBJ2-1; D ambiguous. Germline CDR1 KGHSH, CDR2 LQKENI. V was pared by 0 bases and J by 4 bases, with 7 bases between. The CDR3 contains 14 residues. The CDR3 here is CASSPPAVYNEQFF. CDR3 sequence (DNA): TGTGCCAGCTCACCACCGGCGGTTTACAATGAGCAGTTCTTC.

This chain uses TRBV13 with TRBJ2-1; 7 positions match TRBD2. The V gene end was trimmed by 3 bases and the J gene end by 0 bases; junction bases not matched to a gene: 5. The CDR3 has 16 amino acids. CDR1 and CDR2 from the germline V gene are PRHDT and FYEKMQ (reference sequence). The CDR3 DNA sequence: TGTGCCAGCAGCTTTAGCGGGCCCGGCTCCTACAATGAGCAGTTCTTC. Protein: CASSFSGPGSYNEQFF.

This rearrangement joins TRBV18 to TRBJ1-2, with TRBD1 matching 9 bases. After removal of 0 bases from V and 3 bases from J, the junction contained 8 bases not matched to a gene. This CDR3 comprises 17 residues. The V gene's germline CDR1 is KGHSH and CDR2 LQKENI. This chain's CDR3 is CASSPPGQGRFYYGYTF. The CDR3 DNA reads TGTGCCAGCTCACCACCGGGACAGGGTCGTTTTTACTATGGCTACACCTTC. Complete variable domain (other parts from reference TRBV18 and TRBJ1-2): NAGVMQNPRHLVRRRGQEARLRCSPMKGHSHVYWYRQLPEEGLKFMVYLQKENIIDESGMPKERFSAEFPKEGPSILRIQQVVRGDSAAYFCASSPPGQGRFYYGYTFGSGTRLTVV.

This clone was observed a single time. The rearrangement links TRBV7-9 to TRBJ1-1; D ambiguous. V gave up 2 bases and J gave up 2 bases, with 6 bases separating them. Germline V lookup: CDR1 SEHNR, CDR2 FQNEAQ (reference sequence). The CDR3 loop spans 13 amino acids. CDR3 loop: CASSLRDNTEAFF. The CDR3 DNA reads TGTGCCAGCAGCTTACGAGATAACACTGAAGCTTTCTTT.

J is TRBJ2-7 and V is TRBV7-2, with 9 bases aligning to TRBD1. CDR3 length: 14 amino acids. The germline V gene has CDR1 SGHTA and CDR2 FQGNSA. V was clipped by 5 bases and J by 5 bases; unmatched bases: 7. The CDR3 DNA reads as TGTGCCAGCAGCCGCTTAACAGGGGGCCACGAGCAGTACTTC. This gives the protein CASSRLTGGHEQYF.

The J gene is TRBJ2-3, the V gene TRBV6-5, with 8 bases aligning to TRBD1. This CDR3 has 15 residues. The trim removed 6 bases at V and 8 bases at J, leaving 13 bases unmatched. Germline V gene data show CDR1 as MNHEY and CDR2 as SVGAGI. CDR3 residues: CASRTPGGGIGTQYF. CDR3 DNA sequence: TGTGCCAGCAGAACGCCAGGGGGCGGAATCGGTACGCAGTATTTT.

This clone showed up just once. This sequence joins TRBV7-3 and TRBJ1-1; TRBD1 aligns across 7 bases. Germline CDR1 and CDR2: SGHTA and FQGTGA. Unmatched junction bases numbered 10, after V lost 5 bases and J lost 4 bases. This CDR3 comprises 15 residues. The CDR3 coding sequence is TGTGCCAGCAGCACTCGACAGGGAGCCGGCACTGAAGCTTTCTTT. Translation gives CASSTRQGAGTEAFF.

V usage is TRBV5-4 and J usage is TRBJ2-5, with 8 bases fitting TRBD1. Trimming removed 4 bases from V and 2 bases from J; junction bases left unmatched: 7. Germline CDR1 and CDR2: SGHNT and YYREEE (reference sequence). The CDR3 covers 15 residues. The CDR3 region is CASSPWGQAQETQYF. The CDR3 DNA follows: TGTGCCAGCAGCCCGTGGGGACAGGCACAAGAGACCCAGTACTTC. Full variable domain (remainder filled in from reference TRBV5-4 and TRBJ2-5): ETGVTQSPTHLIKTRGQQVTLRCSSQSGHNTVSWYQQALGQGPQFIFQYYREEENGRGNFPPRFSGLQFPNYSSELNVNALELDDSALYLCASSPWGQAQETQYFGPGTRLLVL.

V usage is TRBV7-2 and J usage is TRBJ1-4; weak D call: TRBD1 (5 bases). The CDR3 totals 15 residues. CDR1 and CDR2 from the germline V gene are SGHTA and FQGNSA. Between the trimmed V and J ends, which lost 5 bases and 0 bases, there was a span of 10 bases. The DNA of the CDR3 is TGTGCCAGCAGCCCGAGGGGCTCAACTAATGAAAAACTGTTTTTT. It is translated as CASSPRGSTNEKLFF.

The rearrangement joins TRBV18 to TRBJ1-2; 10 nucleotides align to TRBD1. CDR3 size: 15 residues. The junction had 4 bases not matched to a gene; V was cut back by 4 bases and J by 2 bases. Germline lookup yields CDR1 KGHSH and CDR2 LQKENI. The CDR3 DNA sequence: TGTGCCAGCTCACTAGACAGGGGGCGGAACTATGGCTACACCTTC. Protein sequence: CASSLDRGRNYGYTF. The full variable domain, with the rest looked up from reference TRBV18 and TRBJ1-2, is NAGVMQNPRHLVRRRGQEARLRCSPMKGHSHVYWYRQLPEEGLKFMVYLQKENIIDESGMPKERFSAEFPKEGPSILRIQQVVRGDSAAYFCASSLDRGRNYGYTFGSGTRLTVV.